This TCR beta chain is from a study of neoadjuvant anti-PD-1 for oral cavity cancer. The germline V gene encodes CDR1 SGHVS and CDR2 FQNEAQ. The length of the CDR3 is 15 residues. The V and J ends lost 2 bases and 4 bases, in that order; junction bases with no gene match: 7. Only in-frame clones appear in the TCRdb table, and some are missing; sequencing was by immunoSEQ multiplex PCR. The table records over 65,000 clones, 85% of them present only once. Time point denoted: after neoadjuvant nivolumab, at surgical resection. These newly diagnosed stage II-IVA oral cavity squamous cell carcinoma patients had no prior systemic or radiation treatment. This clone was seen only once.

The sample here was PBMCs, taken after nivolumab (anti-PD-1) treatment. The chain joins TRBV7-8 to TRBJ1-1; 7 bases map to TRBD1. The TCR sequence derives from a person between 40 and 85 years old with oral cavity squamous cell carcinoma. DNA of the CDR3: TGTGCCAGCAGCTTACCGGCCAGGGGGTTCACTGAAGCTTTCTTT. It is translated as CASSLPARGFTEAFF.